These 23 T cell receptor beta chains came from one sample sequenced in a study of PD-1 blockade in classical Hodgkin lymphoma. Sequencing used immunoSEQ multiplex PCR; TCRdb keeps in-frame clones, though not all of them. The sample has roughly 61,000 clones, around 90% seen once. Every single patient, without exception, relapsed after autologous stem cell transplantation, and brentuximab vedotin exposure varied. Here the sequenced sample was peripheral blood mononuclear cells (PBMCs), taken before the second cycle of nivolumab. These receptors came from a human donor with classical Hodgkin lymphoma.

The CDR3 sequence: CASSLTKGQSTFYGYTF. The CDR3 DNA reads as TGTGCCAGCAGTTTAACCAAGGGACAGAGTACATTCTATGGCTACACCTTC. V gene TRBV27 combines with J gene TRBJ1-2, with TRBD1 matching over 7 bases. Trimming took 2 bases from V and 4 from J; bases not matched to a gene: 13. Germline lookup yields CDR1 MNHEY and CDR2 SMNVEV (reference sequence). This CDR3 is 17 amino acids long.

The V call is TRBV29-1, the J call TRBJ2-4; possibly TRBD2 for D (7 bases). Germline CDR1 is SQVTM and CDR2 is ANQGSEA. The CDR3 sequence is 12 residues long. V was trimmed by 7 bases and J by 9 bases, leaving 16 bases between them. Here the CDR3 DNA reads TGCAGCGCTGTGAGGGGGGGTGGCATTCAGTACTTC. This codes for CSAVRGGGIQYF.

The chain employs TRBV28 and TRBJ1-1, with D uncertain. The CDR3 covers 11 residues. V lost 6 bases and J 11 bases, leaving 13 bases between the germline ends. CDR1 MDHEN and CDR2 SYDVKM come from the germline V gene. The CDR3 reads CASRQVVAAFF. CDR3 sequence (DNA): TGTGCCAGCAGGCAGGTAGTCGCGGCTTTCTTT.

The rearrangement uses TRBV6-5 and TRBJ2-7; 9 nucleotides match TRBD2. V shed 6 bases and J 0 bases; nucleotides not matched to a gene: 6. The CDR3 is made up of 15 amino acids. Germline CDR1 is MNHEY and CDR2 is SVGAGI. The chain's CDR3 is CASSSLAGSSYEQYF. The CDR3 DNA reads as TGTGCCAGCAGCTCACTAGCGGGTAGCTCCTACGAGCAGTACTTC.

The CDR3 nucleotides are TGTGCCAGCAGCCTGGACGGGACAGGGGGAGCTACCATATATTTT. Encoded protein: CASSLDGTGGATIYF. V is TRBV7-9 and J is TRBJ1-3, with 11 bases identical to TRBD1. The J segment lost 10 bases and the V segment lost 5 bases, leaving 10 bases of the junction unmatched. This CDR3 is built from 15 residues. In germline, CDR1 is SEHNR, CDR2 FQNEAQ (reference sequence).

The CDR3 loop reads CASSSNRDGPYEQYF. The CDR3, as DNA: TGTGCCAGCTCATCTAACCGGGACGGCCCCTACGAGCAGTACTTC. This rearrangement joins TRBV18 to TRBJ2-7; D may be TRBD1 or TRBD2 (5 bases each). This CDR3 comprises 15 residues. Deletions cut 5 bases from V and 2 bases from J, with 16 bases between. Looked up from germline, CDR1 is KGHSH and CDR2 is LQKENI.

The DNA for the CDR3 is TGTGCCAGCAGCGTTGGAGGGCACAATGAGCAGTTCTTC. Protein sequence: CASSVGGHNEQFF. The chain carries TRBV9 and TRBJ2-1; a possible D gene is TRBD2 (6 bases). Trimming cost V 2 bases and J 5 bases, with 8 bases left between them. The CDR3 length is 13 residues. Germline V lookup: CDR1 SGDLS, CDR2 YYNGEE.

This chain uses TRBV7-8 with TRBJ2-7; TRBD1 matches at 8 bases. V was pared by 7 bases and J by 4 bases, with 27 bases of the junction left unmatched. CDR1 SGHVS and CDR2 FQNEAQ come from the germline V gene. The CDR3 sequence is 20 residues long. CDR3 sequence reads: CASTTSRTGPRLLGLYEQYF. In nucleotides, the CDR3 is TGTGCCAGCACCACCAGCCGGACAGGGCCGAGACTCTTGGGGTTGTACGAGCAGTACTTC.

The chain uses TRBV9 and TRBJ2-1; D is unresolved. Germline V lookup: CDR1 SGDLS, CDR2 YYNGEE. Trimming shortened V by 0 bases and J by 5 bases, and 12 bases separated the two germline ends. This CDR3 is 15 amino acids long. CDR3 sequence reads: CASSVDAEYHNEQFF. The CDR3 region has the DNA TGTGCCAGCAGCGTAGATGCCGAGTACCACAATGAGCAGTTCTTC. Using reference TRBV9 and TRBJ2-1 for the parts outside the CDR3, the full variable domain is DSGVTQTPKHLITATGQRVTLRCSPRSGDLSVYWYQQSLDQGLQFLIQYYNGEERAKGNILERFSAQQFPDLHSELNLSSLELGDSALYFCASSVDAEYHNEQFFGPGTRLTVL.

The V gene is TRBV20-1, the J gene TRBJ2-1, with a weak D call TRBD1 (6 bases). With 6 bases removed from V and 8 bases from J, the gap between germline ends came to 8 bases. The CDR3 consists of 10 residues. Germline loops: CDR1 DFQATT, CDR2 SNEGSKA (reference sequence). The CDR3 sequence: CSAAGDEQFF. The CDR3 DNA sequence: TGCAGTGCGGCAGGGGATGAGCAGTTCTTC.

V usage is TRBV6-5 and J usage is TRBJ1-1, with D maybe TRBD1 (6 bases). V shed 2 bases and J shed 3 bases, with 13 bases lying between them. Germline CDR1 is MNHEY and CDR2 is SVGAGI. This CDR3 comprises 15 residues. CDR3 amino acids: CASSYALRGDTEAFF. The DNA of the CDR3 is TGTGCCAGCAGTTACGCGCTCAGGGGTGACACTGAAGCTTTCTTT.

V and J are TRBV6-1 and TRBJ2-7; 9 bases are shared with TRBD1. From germline, CDR1 is MNHNS and CDR2 SASEGT. This CDR3 is 14 amino acids long. With 6 bases clipped from V and 4 bases from J, the junction kept 7 bases outside the gene matches. CDR3 loop: CASRAQGAYYEQYF. Written as DNA, the CDR3 is TGTGCCAGCAGGGCACAGGGGGCGTATTACGAGCAGTACTTC.

A note on this clone: Compared with germline, one end of the junction differs, possibly owing to a read error. Other DNA sequences in this sample translate to the same CDR3. This rearrangement joins TRBV5-4 to TRBJ1-3; D gene unclear. CDR1 is SGHNT and CDR2 is YYREEE in the germline V gene (reference sequence). The CDR3 length is 16 residues. CDR3 nucleotides: TGTGCCAGCAGCGCGGGCGTCGGGTCCTCTGGAAACACTATATATTTT. Its translation is CASSAGVGSSGNTIYF.

In its sample, this clone ranks as medium-sized (0.01 to 0.1%). The chain uses TRBV15 and TRBJ1-3; 9 nucleotides match TRBD1. Trimming took 3 bases from V and 7 from J; bases not matched to a gene: 10. Germline loops: CDR1 LNHNV, CDR2 YYDKDF (reference sequence). The CDR3 is 16 residues long. This chain's CDR3 is CATSRDRGAVANTIYF. CDR3 DNA: TGTGCCACCAGCAGGGACAGGGGAGCCGTGGCGAACACCATATATTTT.

The chain uses TRBV27 and TRBJ2-1; 7 bases line up with TRBD2. From germline, CDR1 is MNHEY and CDR2 SMNVEV (reference sequence). This CDR3 spans 16 amino acids. The junction had 13 bases not matched to a gene; V was cut back by 9 bases and J by 2 bases. The CDR3 bases are TGTGCCAGTGATAGAGGGCGGGAGTCCACCTACAATGAGCAGTTCTTC. It specifies CASDRGRESTYNEQFF.

This rearrangement joins TRBV27 to TRBJ2-7; D is unclear. CDR1 is MNHEY, CDR2 SMNVEV, per germline (reference sequence). This CDR3 spans 14 amino acids. V was cut by 2 bases and J by 2 bases, with 10 bases left in between. The CDR3 DNA follows: TGTGCCAGCAGTTTAGTTGCTTCCACCTACGAGCAGTACTTC. It codes for CASSLVASTYEQYF.

The rearrangement links TRBV19 to TRBJ1-2; D gene ambiguous. V was clipped by 4 bases and J by 8 bases, with 11 bases between them. Germline V gene data show CDR1 as LNHDA and CDR2 as SQIVND (reference sequence). The CDR3 runs 12 residues. DNA for the CDR3: TGTGCCAGTAGTAAAGGGCGGGGAGGCTACACCTTC. This gives the protein CASSKGRGGYTF.

The chain has TRBV5-1 and TRBJ2-2; D perhaps matches TRBD1 (6 bases). CDR3 size: 16 residues. Per germline, CDR1 SGHRS and CDR2 YFSETQ. Between the trimmed V and J ends, which lost 4 bases and 0 bases, there was a span of 13 bases. The CDR3 protein is CASSLGHDANTGELFF. DNA for the CDR3: TGCGCCAGCAGCCTGGGACATGACGCGAACACCGGGGAGCTGTTTTTT.

V is TRBV7-9 and J is TRBJ2-3; the match to TRBD1 covers 7 bases. The germline gives CDR1 SEHNR, CDR2 FQNEAQ (reference sequence). CDR3 size: 15 residues. V lost 2 bases and J lost 5; bases outside the gene matches: 7. The CDR3 DNA reads as TGTGCCAGCAGCTTACCCGGGACAGAAGGAGATACGCAGTATTTT. Its translation: CASSLPGTEGDTQYF.

V is TRBV14 and J is TRBJ2-3; D remains ambiguous. Germline CDR1 and CDR2: SGHDN and FVKESK. This CDR3 has 12 amino acids. V lost 5 bases to trimming and J lost 7 bases, with 10 bases between them. The CDR3 is CASSRTVYTQYF. The CDR3 region has the DNA TGTGCCAGCAGCAGGACGGTGTATACGCAGTATTTT.

The chain carries TRBV30 and TRBJ2-1, with D unclear. This CDR3 comprises 13 residues. The V end was cut by 4 bases, the J end by 9 bases, with 16 bases between. Germline CDR1 GTSNPN, CDR2 SVGIG (reference sequence). The CDR3 nucleotides are TGTGCCTGGATCCAAGATCGTGTCGGTGAGCAGTTCTTC. Protein sequence: CAWIQDRVGEQFF.

This clone has a single count. The rearrangement uses TRBV12-2 and TRBJ2-2; the table's D call of TRBD2 was not tested on the DNA. TRBV12-2 is shown as a pseudogene. This CDR3 contains 15 residues. DNA for the CDR3: TGTGCAAGTCGCTTAGGACTAGCGGGCACCGGGGAGCTGTTTTTT. This sequence encodes CASRLGLAGTGELFF.

V usage is TRBV30 and J usage is TRBJ1-2; D ambiguous. CDR3 length equals 12 residues. The V end was cut by 1 base, the J end by 3 bases, with 6 bases between. Germline V lookup: CDR1 GTSNPN, CDR2 SVGIG (reference sequence). The CDR3 DNA sequence: TGTGCCTGGAGTGGAACGGACTATGGCTACACCTTC. Its translation is CAWSGTDYGYTF.